The 14 T cell receptor beta chains given below trace back to one sample, sequenced in a study of CD8 T cells in Susac syndrome. The authors reverse transcribed about 0.45 to 1 ug RNA with random hexamers. TCRdb ran MiXCR on the immunoSEQ multiplex PCR reads and lists one entry per CDR3 protein. Of fewer than 200,000 distinct CDR3 sequences listed, just under 95% were seen once; the top ten hold over 0.08%. Sequencing was performed on CD4+ T cells from PBMCs. These receptors all stem from a human donor in good health.

The genes are TRBV7-2 and TRBJ2-7, with 10 positions matching TRBD2. The CDR3 contains 15 residues. Per the germline V gene, CDR1 is SGHTA and CDR2 is FQGNSA. Unmatched junction bases numbered 9, after V lost 5 bases and J lost 5 bases. CDR3 bases: TGTGCCAGCAGCCGTTCCGGGACTAGCGACAACGAGCAGTACTTC. Translation: CASSRSGTSDNEQYF.

The J gene is TRBJ1-4, the V gene TRBV29-1; possibly TRBD1 for D (5 bases). The germline gives CDR1 SQVTM, CDR2 ANQGSEA. The CDR3 contains 13 residues. V dropped 5 bases and J dropped 5 bases, with 12 bases sitting between them. The CDR3 coding sequence is TGCAGCGTTAGTGACAGCTCAAATGAAAAACTGTTTTTT. This codes for CSVSDSSNEKLFF.

The chain combines TRBV20-1 with TRBJ2-7; D not certain. Looked up from germline, CDR1 is DFQATT and CDR2 is SNEGSKA (reference sequence). The length of the CDR3 is 12 residues. V was pared by 0 bases and J by 6 bases, with 9 bases between. CDR3 amino acids: CSARDRIVEQYF. The CDR3 nucleotides are TGCAGTGCTAGAGATCGAATAGTCGAGCAGTACTTC.

This chain uses TRBV29-1 with TRBJ2-3, with D maybe TRBD1 (5 bases). Trimming stripped 3 bases from V and 1 base from J, with 11 bases between. Per the germline V gene, CDR1 is SQVTM and CDR2 is ANQGSEA. The CDR3 runs 14 residues. CDR3: CSVDARVGTDTQYF. DNA for the CDR3: TGCAGCGTTGACGCCAGGGTGGGCACAGATACGCAGTATTTT.

This chain joins TRBV7-3 and TRBJ2-3, with TRBD2 as a possible D gene (5 bases). Germline V gene data show CDR1 as SGHTA and CDR2 as FQGTGA. The CDR3 consists of 14 residues. The ends were cut back, 4 bases at V and 1 base at J, with 9 bases in the middle. CDR3 sequence: CASSSNSGTDTQYF. CDR3 coding DNA: TGTGCCAGCAGCTCAAATAGCGGCACAGATACGCAGTATTTT.

The chain links TRBV20-1 to TRBJ2-7, with 10 bases matching TRBD2. This CDR3 is built from 16 residues. Germline V gives CDR1 DFQATT, CDR2 SNEGSKA (reference sequence). V was clipped by 0 bases and J by 3 bases; unmatched bases: 8. This chain's CDR3 is CSAREAGLAGVYEQYF. The CDR3 nucleotides read TGCAGTGCTAGAGAGGCTGGGCTAGCGGGGGTCTACGAGCAGTACTTC.

The V gene is TRBV5-1, the J gene TRBJ1-5; maybe TRBD1 (5 bases). This CDR3 comprises 15 residues. Germline assignment: CDR1 SGHRS and CDR2 YFSETQ. Trimming removed 5 bases from V and 4 bases from J, with 16 bases in between. The CDR3 DNA reads TGCGCCAGCAGTCTTATGGGACCGGATAATCAGCCCCAGCATTTT. This codes for CASSLMGPDNQPQHF.

The rearrangement links TRBV24-1 to TRBJ2-5; tentative D call: TRBD2 (5 bases). The CDR3 extends over 12 amino acids. V was shortened by 6 bases and J by 4 bases, with 8 bases between the two germline ends. Per germline, CDR1 KGHDR and CDR2 SFDVKD. DNA for the CDR3: TGTGCCACCAGTTTAGAGGGAGAGACCCAGTACTTC. Translation: CATSLEGETQYF.

V usage is TRBV29-1 and J usage is TRBJ1-1; possibly TRBD1 for D (6 bases). Trimming stripped 3 bases from V and 6 bases from J, with 11 bases between. From germline, CDR1 is SQVTM and CDR2 ANQGSEA. This CDR3 has 12 amino acids. The CDR3 reads CSVDTGWAEAFF. In DNA, the CDR3 is TGCAGCGTTGATACAGGGTGGGCTGAAGCTTTCTTT.

V is TRBV6-2 or TRBV6-3 and J is TRBJ2-3, with D tentatively TRBD2 (6 bases). Germline CDR1 MNHEY, CDR2 SVGEGT. V lost 1 base and J 9 bases, leaving 20 bases between the germline ends. The CDR3 is 16 residues long. DNA for the CDR3: TGTGCCAGCAGTTACTTTCCTCATAGCGGTCCGGGCACGCAGTATTTT. This gives the protein CASSYFPHSGPGTQYF.

The V and J genes are TRBV6-1 and TRBJ2-5; the match to TRBD1 covers 9 bases. Germline V gives CDR1 MNHNS, CDR2 SASEGT. After removal of 3 bases from V and 4 bases from J, the junction contained 0 bases not matched to a gene. This CDR3 has 13 residues. CDR3 in amino acids: CASSEDRGETQYF. CDR3 nucleotide sequence: TGTGCCAGCAGTGAGGACAGGGGAGAGACCCAGTACTTC.

This clonotype was detected once. The V gene is TRBV7-2, the J gene TRBJ2-3; D gene ambiguous. The CDR3 covers 14 residues. CDR1 SGHTA and CDR2 FQGNSA come from the germline V gene. Trimming shortened V by 2 bases and J by 4 bases, and 10 bases separated the two germline ends. The CDR3, as DNA: TGTGCCAGCAGCTTAAACCCGGGCTCAGATACGCAGTATTTT. Translated: CASSLNPGSDTQYF.

This clonotype was counted once. The chain is built from TRBV5-1 and TRBJ2-1, with TRBD2 as a possible D gene (6 bases). V was pared by 6 bases and J by 5 bases, with 15 bases between. The CDR3 spans 14 residues. In germline, CDR1 is SGHRS, CDR2 YFSETQ. The CDR3 here is CASTLGTGNNEQFF. CDR3 coding DNA: TGCGCCAGCACCCTAGGGACTGGCAACAATGAGCAGTTCTTC.

The gene calls are TRBV18 and TRBJ2-7; 7 positions match TRBD2. The ends lost 3 bases at V and 5 bases at J; junction bases unmatched: 4. The CDR3 runs to 13 residues. In germline, CDR1 is KGHSH, CDR2 LQKENI. Here the CDR3 reads CASSPSGGNEQYF. DNA for the CDR3: TGTGCCAGCTCACCTTCCGGGGGGAACGAGCAGTACTTC.